Here is one T cell receptor beta chain with its context. Its specificity is not known. The CDR3 loop spans 12 amino acids. Deletions cut 5 bases from V and 6 bases from J, with 10 bases between. Germline values: CDR1 MNHNS, CDR2 SASEGT. These data come from a study of cytomegalovirus exposure and HLA in healthy donors. Study findings and constraints: When analyzed later, the rates of TCR association showed variation by HLA locus, with DRB1 the most and HLA-C the fewest.

The PCR ran on 60 Vbeta and 13 Jbeta primers. Assay: immunoSEQ multiplex PCR; the TCRdb copy retains only in-frame clones and omits some. The sample holds some 180,000 clones; about three quarters are singletons and the top ten take roughly 1.5%. This TCR was sampled from a man aged 18 to 29 in good health and CMV-seronegative. The rearrangement joins TRBV6-1 to TRBJ1-1; maybe TRBD1 (5 bases). The sample was PBMCs. CDR3 protein: CASSYGGAEAFF. The CDR3 bases are TGTGCCAGCAGTTATGGGGGGGCTGAAGCTTTCTTT.